Following are 31 T cell receptor beta chains from one sample sequenced in a study of healthy donors' naive CD4 and CD8 T cells. Each TCR library used 400 to 600 ng of total RNA and a linear amplification protocol. TCRdb re-called the reads through MiXCR, storing one row per CDR3 protein. The sample shows approximately 180,000 distinct CDR3 sequences, 65% to 75% of them seen only once. The sequenced sample was naive CD4+ and CD8+ T cells sorted from blood, pooled from several donors. The receptors were gathered from a pool of human donors in good health; the sample pools cells from several healthy donors.

This clonotype was counted only a few times. This chain uses TRBV6-2 or TRBV6-3 with TRBJ2-1; 14 bases align to TRBD2. Looked up from germline, CDR1 is MNHEY and CDR2 is SVGEGT. CDR3 length: 15 residues. The trim removed 7 bases at V and 9 bases at J, leaving 8 bases unmatched. In DNA form, the CDR3 reads TGTGCCAGCACCATGCTGACTAGCGGGAGGGCTGAGCAGTTCTTC. Residues: CASTMLTSGRAEQFF.

This chain uses TRBV15 with TRBJ2-7; D is perhaps TRBD2 (5 bases). In germline, CDR1 is LNHNV, CDR2 YYDKDF (reference sequence). This CDR3 contains 15 residues. The V gene lost 4 bases and the J gene lost 4 bases, with 17 bases spanning the gap. CDR3 nucleotide sequence: TGTGCCACCAGCACGACCGGGATGGAAGCATACGAGCAGTACTTC. Translated, it gives CATSTTGMEAYEQYF.

The V gene is TRBV29-1, the J gene TRBJ2-7, with 9 nucleotides matching TRBD1. Trimming at V came to 6 bases and at J to 6 bases, leaving 9 bases not matched to a gene. This CDR3 has 13 amino acids. Germline values: CDR1 SQVTM, CDR2 ANQGSEA. In DNA form, the CDR3 reads TGCAGCGTCCCGGGACAGGGAAATAGCGAGCAGTACTTC. Translated: CSVPGQGNSEQYF.

The rearrangement joins TRBV11-2 to TRBJ2-3; D unclear. Germline V lookup: CDR1 SGHAT, CDR2 FQNNGV. The CDR3 has 14 amino acids. V was clipped by 8 bases and J by 1 base, with 13 bases between them. The CDR3 here is CASRLGLGTDTQYF. In DNA form, the CDR3 reads TGTGCCAGCCGCCTAGGATTGGGCACAGATACGCAGTATTTT.

The chain employs TRBV27 and TRBJ1-6; 10 bases match TRBD1. CDR3 length: 21 residues. Germline CDR1 and CDR2: MNHEY and SMNVEV (reference sequence). Trimming cost V 6 bases and J 0 bases; bases outside gene matches: 17. CDR3 sequence reads: CASSGNRGDRGRSSYNSPLHF. DNA for the CDR3: TGTGCCAGCAGCGGTAATAGGGGGGACAGGGGCCGGAGCTCCTATAATTCACCCCTCCACTTT.

The CDR3 region has the DNA TGTGCCAGCAGTTTCGGGGCCTACGAGCAGTACTTC. Protein sequence: CASSFGAYEQYF. This rearrangement joins TRBV12-3 or TRBV12-4 to TRBJ2-7, with D perhaps matching TRBD2 (5 bases). Trimming pared 3 bases from V and 2 bases from J, leaving 5 bases between. This CDR3 comprises 12 residues.

The rearrangement uses TRBV27 and TRBJ1-1, with 7 bases identical to TRBD1. Looked up from germline, CDR1 is MNHEY and CDR2 is SMNVEV (reference sequence). V lost 7 bases to trimming and J lost 5 bases; unmatched junction nucleotides: 13. The length of the CDR3 is 15 residues. CDR3 nucleotide sequence: TGTGCCAGCACCTCCCGGACAGGTAGTAAGACTGAAGCTTTCTTT. Its protein product is CASTSRTGSKTEAFF.

V is TRBV5-1 and J is TRBJ2-2; perhaps TRBD1 as D (6 bases). Trimming pared 4 bases from V and 0 bases from J, leaving 16 bases between. The CDR3 length is 17 residues. Germline CDR1 reads SGHRS; CDR2 reads YFSETQ. CDR3 sequence (DNA): TGCGCCAGCAGCCCAGACAGGAGATCCGCGAACACCGGGGAGCTGTTTTTT. It yields the protein CASSPDRRSANTGELFF.

The chain has TRBV30 and TRBJ2-7, with D perhaps being TRBD1 or TRBD2 (5 bases each). The germline CDR1 and CDR2 sequences are GTSNPN and SVGIG (reference sequence). The CDR3 spans 14 residues. Trimming took off 3 bases at V and 6 bases at J, with 18 bases between the two ends. The CDR3 coding sequence is TGTGCCTGGAGCCAGACAAGGGACGCCCTCGAGCAGTACTTC. Its protein is CAWSQTRDALEQYF.

The chain is built from TRBV6-1 and TRBJ1-1; TRBD1 agrees at 9 bases. Unmatched junction bases numbered 8, after V lost 6 bases and J lost 3 bases. Germline-derived CDR1 and CDR2 are MNHNS and SASEGT. The CDR3 has 15 amino acids. Here the CDR3 reads CASSILRTGDTEAFF. Written as DNA, the CDR3 is TGTGCCAGCAGCATTTTACGGACAGGGGACACTGAAGCTTTCTTT.

The J gene is TRBJ2-1, the V gene TRBV29-1; tentatively, D is TRBD1 or TRBD2 (5 bases each). Trimming pared 5 bases from V and 5 bases from J, leaving 13 bases between. There are 13 residues in the CDR3. In germline, CDR1 is SQVTM, CDR2 ANQGSEA. The DNA of the CDR3 is TGCAGCGTTTTGCCCGAGGGGCACAATGAGCAGTTCTTC. This codes for CSVLPEGHNEQFF.

This chain links TRBV29-1 with TRBJ2-1; TRBD1 matches 9 bases. This CDR3 has 14 amino acids. Trimming removed 4 bases from V and 4 bases from J; junction bases left unmatched: 5. Germline V gene sequence: CDR1 SQVTM, CDR2 ANQGSEA. CDR3 region: CSVGDRGAYNEQFF. For the CDR3, the DNA is TGCAGCGTTGGTGACAGGGGGGCTTACAATGAGCAGTTCTTC.

The chain uses TRBV7-2 and TRBJ2-1; D not certain. With 1 base removed from V and 3 bases from J, the gap between germline ends came to 16 bases. Germline V gene data show CDR1 as SGHTA and CDR2 as FQGNSA. The length of the CDR3 is 17 residues. The CDR3 nucleotides are TGTGCCAGCAGCTTAGAGGGATGGGCTAAAATCTACAATGAGCAGTTCTTC. It encodes CASSLEGWAKIYNEQFF.

The chain uses TRBV27 and TRBJ2-5; D gene uncertain. This CDR3 is 11 amino acids long. Germline V gene sequence: CDR1 MNHEY, CDR2 SMNVEV (reference sequence). With 7 bases removed from V and 0 bases from J, the gap between germline ends came to 3 bases. The CDR3 DNA sequence: TGTGCCAGCATCTACCAAGAGACCCAGTACTTC. It encodes CASIYQETQYF.

This clonotype was seen more than once but under ten times. The chain combines TRBV19 with TRBJ1-5; TRBD1 might be the D (5 bases). The V and J ends lost 8 bases and 2 bases respectively, with 7 bases between them. This CDR3 comprises 12 residues. Germline loops: CDR1 LNHDA, CDR2 SQIVND (reference sequence). CDR3 DNA sequence: TGTGCCAGTTGGGACGGCAATCAGCCCCAGCATTTT. This encodes CASWDGNQPQHF.

The chain is built from TRBV6-5 and TRBJ1-1; TRBD1 agrees at 8 bases. V lost 9 bases and J lost 6; bases outside the gene matches: 15. The V gene's germline CDR1 is MNHEY and CDR2 SVGAGI. There are 15 residues in the CDR3. The CDR3 coding sequence is TGTGCCAGTACCCGCTTCCAGGGGGCGCGTCCTGAAGCTTTCTTT. Translated: CASTRFQGARPEAFF.

The CDR3, as DNA: TGTGCCACCACCGAGGGACAGGGGGGAAGCACTGAAGCTTTCTTT. Its translation is CATTEGQGGSTEAFF. This chain links TRBV6-5 with TRBJ1-1, with 11 bases fitting TRBD1. The V segment lost 10 bases and the J segment 4 bases; nucleotides outside the gene matches: 11. This CDR3 has 15 amino acids. Germline lookup yields CDR1 MNHEY and CDR2 SVGAGI.

This chain links TRBV19 with TRBJ1-6, with D unclear. The germline CDR1 and CDR2 sequences are LNHDA and SQIVND (reference sequence). The CDR3 totals 17 residues. V was trimmed by 3 bases and J by 5 bases, leaving 17 bases between them. Written as DNA, the CDR3 is TGTGCCAGTAGTATGAGACGAGGCGGGTCAAATAATTCACCCCTCCACTTT. This sequence encodes CASSMRRGGSNNSPLHF.

The chain joins TRBV6-5 to TRBJ1-5; D gene uncertain. The V and J ends lost 5 bases and 5 bases respectively, with 13 bases between them. The V gene's germline CDR1 is MNHEY and CDR2 SVGAGI. The CDR3 contains 14 residues. CDR3 sequence: CASSPRGMDQPQHF. CDR3 nucleotides: TGTGCCAGCAGTCCAAGAGGTATGGATCAGCCCCAGCATTTT.

This clonotype was counted only a few times. V is TRBV27 and J is TRBJ2-7, with 7 bases aligning to TRBD2. The CDR3 runs 13 residues. The germline V gene encodes CDR1 MNHEY and CDR2 SMNVEV (reference sequence). In nucleotides, the CDR3 is TGTGGCTCTAGGGCTAGCGGTACCTACGAGCAGTACTTC. Translated, it gives CGSRASGTYEQYF.

The J gene is TRBJ2-1, the V gene TRBV29-1; 8 bases fit TRBD2. Losses at the gene ends were 8 bases for V and 8 bases for J; bases not matched to a gene: 20. Germline V gene sequence: CDR1 SQVTM, CDR2 ANQGSEA. This CDR3 comprises 16 residues. For the CDR3, the DNA is TGCAGCATCCGGGGCAGCGGGGGCGGGGGGAAGGATGAGCAGTTCTTC. Translation gives CSIRGSGGGGKDEQFF.

This chain links TRBV6-6 with TRBJ2-1; perhaps TRBD2 as D (6 bases). CDR3 length equals 15 residues. Germline V CDR1 and CDR2: MNHNY, SVGAGI (reference sequence). The V gene lost 5 bases and the J gene lost 5 bases, with 16 bases spanning the gap. CDR3 nucleotides: TGTGCCAGCAGTCCCGTTGGGGAGGTAAACAATGAGCAGTTCTTC. It yields the protein CASSPVGEVNNEQFF.

In its sample, this clonotype was seen a few times. This sequence joins TRBV19 and TRBJ1-1; D is ambiguous. Germline values: CDR1 LNHDA, CDR2 SQIVND (reference sequence). The CDR3 length is 15 residues. V was pared by 3 bases and J by 0 bases, with 11 bases between. CDR3 protein: CASSMEHFMNTEAFF. CDR3 DNA: TGTGCCAGTAGTATGGAACACTTCATGAACACTGAAGCTTTCTTT.

V usage is TRBV27 and J usage is TRBJ2-1; 9 bases are shared with TRBD2. The CDR3 covers 16 residues. Per germline, CDR1 MNHEY and CDR2 SMNVEV (reference sequence). V gave up 3 bases and J gave up 5 bases; unmatched junction bases: 8. CDR3 coding DNA: TGTGCCAGCAGTTTGGCTGGACTAGCGAATCACAATGAGCAGTTCTTC. This gives the protein CASSLAGLANHNEQFF.

The chain couples TRBV29-1 to TRBJ2-7; the match to TRBD2 covers 10 bases. V shed 3 bases, J shed 2 bases, and the junction held 4 bases outside the gene matches. Germline V gene sequence: CDR1 SQVTM, CDR2 ANQGSEA. There are 14 residues in the CDR3. CDR3 sequence: CSVEASGSAYEQYF. In DNA, the CDR3 is TGCAGCGTTGAGGCTAGCGGGAGCGCCTACGAGCAGTACTTC.

The chain couples TRBV6-2 or TRBV6-3 to TRBJ2-1; D is ambiguous. Looked up from germline, CDR1 is MNHEY and CDR2 is SVGEGT. CDR3 size: 17 residues. V shed 0 bases and J shed 1 base, with 13 bases lying between them. CDR3 residues: CASSYSLVVRSYNEQFF. CDR3 coding DNA: TGTGCCAGCAGTTACTCTTTAGTCGTGCGATCCTACAATGAGCAGTTCTTC.

The rearrangement uses TRBV7-8 and TRBJ2-1; TRBD2 aligns across 14 bases. After removal of 5 bases from V and 0 bases from J, the junction contained 6 bases not matched to a gene. CDR1 is SGHVS, CDR2 FQNEAQ, per germline. The CDR3 loop spans 18 amino acids. CDR3 bases: TGTGCCAGCAGCCCGGGACTAGCGGGAGCCCACTCCTACAATGAGCAGTTCTTC. Protein product: CASSPGLAGAHSYNEQFF.

This clonotype was detected only a few times. The V and J genes are TRBV29-1 and TRBJ2-5; no clear D. The CDR3 runs to 12 residues. Germline CDR1 is SQVTM and CDR2 is ANQGSEA. V was cut by 7 bases and J by 1 base, with 10 bases left in between. The CDR3, as DNA: TGCAGCGCCTCTCGAGCCCAAGAGACCCAGTACTTC. It encodes CSASRAQETQYF.

The chain joins TRBV27 to TRBJ2-1, with D possibly matching TRBD2 (6 bases). The DNA end lines up better with TRBJ2-7; the J call may be wrong. Per germline, CDR1 MNHEY and CDR2 SMNVEV (reference sequence). CDR3 length: 17 residues. The CDR3 DNA sequence: TGTGCCAGCAGTCTCCTCTCGCGGCAGGGAGGAAGTGGCGAGCAGTACTTC. Protein: CASSLLSRQGGSGEQYF.

This sequence joins TRBV6-5 and TRBJ1-1; D uncertain. This CDR3 comprises 15 residues. Trimming stripped 1 base from V and 11 bases from J, with 20 bases between. Per the germline V gene, CDR1 is MNHEY and CDR2 is SVGAGI. CDR3 in amino acids: CASSYLPGKRVRAFF. The CDR3 nucleotides read TGTGCCAGCAGTTACTTACCGGGGAAGAGGGTCCGGGCTTTCTTT.

The V and J genes are TRBV30 and TRBJ2-7; D not resolved. The V end lost 0 bases, the J end lost 4 bases, and 13 bases lay between the germline ends. The CDR3 runs to 14 residues. Germline CDR1 reads GTSNPN; CDR2 reads SVGIG (reference sequence). The CDR3: CAWSVKIPDYEQYF. The CDR3 DNA reads TGTGCCTGGAGTGTAAAGATCCCAGATTACGAGCAGTACTTC. The variable domain in full, completed from reference TRBV30 and TRBJ2-7, reads SQTIHQWPATLVQPVGSPLSLECTVEGTSNPNLYWYRQAAGRGLQLLFYSVGIGQISSEVPQNLSASRPQDRQFILSSKKLLLSDSGFYLCAWSVKIPDYEQYFGPGTRLTVT.